The 15 T cell receptor beta chains given below trace back to one sample, sequenced in a study of cytomegalovirus exposure and HLA in healthy donors. Generated by immunoSEQ multiplex PCR, the TCRdb table keeps only in-frame clones and is missing some. The sample carries some 170,000 clones, 85% to 90% recorded once. The sequenced sample was PBMCs. Source of these receptors: a woman aged 30 to 39 in good health and CMV-seronegative.

This clone was picked up one time. The V and J genes are TRBV5-1 and TRBJ1-1; TRBD1 agrees at 8 bases. Trimming at V came to 0 bases and at J to 1 base, leaving 8 bases not matched to a gene. In germline, CDR1 is SGHRS, CDR2 YFSETQ. The CDR3 has 17 amino acids. The CDR3 spells CASSLVEQGASNTEAFF. The CDR3 DNA follows: TGCGCCAGCAGCTTGGTGGAGCAGGGGGCCTCGAACACTGAAGCTTTCTTT.

This chain uses TRBV19 with TRBJ2-6; 7 bases are shared with TRBD1. Per germline, CDR1 LNHDA and CDR2 SQIVND (reference sequence). V trimming: 4 bases; J trimming: 4 bases; junction bases outside the gene matches: 13. The CDR3 spans 18 residues. The CDR3 reads CASSKRGQQGLGANVLTF. The CDR3 coding sequence is TGTGCCAGTAGTAAACGAGGACAACAGGGGCTCGGGGCCAACGTCCTGACTTTC.

CDR3 amino acids: CASSEGLDRVYGNTIYF. The CDR3 DNA reads TGTGCCAGCAGTGAGGGGCTGGATAGGGTCTATGGAAACACCATATATTTT. The rearrangement uses TRBV6-1 and TRBJ1-3; D perhaps matches TRBD1 (5 bases). The V and J ends lost 3 bases and 3 bases respectively, with 18 bases between them. Germline CDR1 is MNHNS and CDR2 is SASEGT. The CDR3 spans 17 residues.

The chain couples TRBV27 to TRBJ2-3; D is unclear. V lost 3 bases to trimming and J lost 2 bases, with 9 bases between them. Germline V gene sequence: CDR1 MNHEY, CDR2 SMNVEV (reference sequence). CDR3 length: 14 residues. CDR3 protein: CASSFEAVTDTQYF. DNA for the CDR3: TGTGCCAGCAGTTTTGAGGCAGTCACAGATACGCAGTATTTT.

This clone was detected a few times. The chain carries TRBV5-1 and TRBJ2-1; D might be TRBD2 (6 bases). The ends were cut back, 0 bases at V and 9 bases at J, with 16 bases in the middle. The CDR3 is 15 residues long. Looked up from germline, CDR1 is SGHRS and CDR2 is YFSETQ. This CDR3 reads CASSLGPVGGGEQFF. CDR3 DNA: TGCGCCAGCAGCTTGGGACCAGTCGGGGGAGGTGAGCAGTTCTTC.

The J gene is TRBJ1-5, the V gene TRBV27; TRBD1 matches 7 bases. V gave up 5 bases and J gave up 1 base; unmatched junction bases: 5. The CDR3 is 15 amino acids. CDR1 MNHEY and CDR2 SMNVEV come from the germline V gene (reference sequence). The CDR3 spells CASSAQTGSNQPQHF. CDR3 DNA sequence: TGTGCCAGCAGTGCCCAGACAGGGAGCAATCAGCCCCAGCATTTT.

The chain is built from TRBV5-6 and TRBJ1-1, with unresolved D. The CDR3 has 12 residues. The germline V gene has CDR1 SGHDT and CDR2 YYEEEE. V gave up 10 bases and J gave up 4 bases, with 14 bases separating them. In DNA form, the CDR3 reads TGTGCCCCGCGAGCGAGAGGCACTGAAGCTTTCTTT. Protein product: CAPRARGTEAFF.

This clone occurred once. The chain links TRBV6-6 to TRBJ1-2; TRBD1 matches 8 bases. After removal of 4 bases from V and 9 bases from J, the junction contained 7 bases not matched to a gene. The CDR3 contains 13 residues. Germline V lookup: CDR1 MNHNY, CDR2 SVGAGI (reference sequence). CDR3 DNA sequence: TGTGCCAGCAGTTCCGGGACAGGCTTGAGCTACACCTTC. This codes for CASSSGTGLSYTF.

The genes are TRBV4-1 and TRBJ1-5; 10 bases agree with TRBD1. V shed 2 bases, J shed 7 bases, and the junction held 11 bases outside the gene matches. From germline, CDR1 is MGHRA and CDR2 YSYEKL. This CDR3 is 17 amino acids long. The CDR3, as DNA: TGCGCCAGCAGCCAAAACCCGGGACAGGGGATACAGCAGCCCCAGCATTTT. Translating gives CASSQNPGQGIQQPQHF.

The genes are TRBV7-2 and TRBJ2-1, with D hard to call. The CDR3 is 11 amino acids. Looked up from germline, CDR1 is SGHTA and CDR2 is FQGNSA. V gave up 2 bases and J gave up 9 bases, with 5 bases separating them. The CDR3 DNA sequence: TGTGCCAGCAGCTTATATGTTGAGCAGTTCTTC. Protein sequence: CASSLYVEQFF.

The CDR3 DNA reads TGTGCCAGCAGCCAGTCCCAACGAGCGGGGGACACCGGGGAGCTGTTTTTT. This encodes CASSQSQRAGDTGELFF. The J gene is TRBJ2-2, the V gene TRBV5-4; 8 positions match TRBD2. Per germline, CDR1 SGHNT and CDR2 YYREEE (reference sequence). This CDR3 is built from 17 residues. Unmatched junction bases numbered 11, after V lost 4 bases and J lost 3 bases.

The chain uses TRBV27 and TRBJ2-7, with 8 positions matching TRBD1. The germline gives CDR1 MNHEY, CDR2 SMNVEV (reference sequence). The CDR3 consists of 13 residues. The V gene end was trimmed by 6 bases and the J gene end by 3 bases; junction bases not matched to a gene: 4. The CDR3 nucleotides are TGTGCCAGCAGGGCGGGACAGGTCTACGAGCAGTACTTC. The encoded protein is CASRAGQVYEQYF.

This rearrangement joins TRBV2 to TRBJ1-1; no clear D gene. V was clipped by 3 bases and J by 0 bases, with 11 bases between them. The CDR3 is made up of 15 amino acids. Germline CDR1 is SNHLY and CDR2 is FYNNEI. The CDR3 spells CASSELAPVNTEAFF. The CDR3 DNA reads as TGTGCCAGCAGTGAGCTAGCACCAGTGAACACTGAAGCTTTCTTT.

V is TRBV5-8 and J is TRBJ2-7; TRBD1 might be the D (6 bases). In germline, CDR1 is SGHTS, CDR2 YDEGEE. The CDR3 totals 15 residues. The ends were cut back, 0 bases at V and 3 bases at J, with 13 bases in the middle. CDR3 amino acids: CASSLARGHHYEQYF. CDR3 nucleotides: TGTGCCAGCAGCTTGGCCAGGGGACACCACTACGAGCAGTACTTC.

This sequence joins TRBV11-2 and TRBJ2-1, with TRBD1 matching over 9 bases. CDR1 is SGHAT, CDR2 FQNNGV, per germline. The CDR3 has 15 residues. The junction had 5 bases not matched to a gene; V was cut back by 4 bases and J by 4 bases. CDR3 amino acids: CASSYGTGWYNEQFF. The CDR3 region has the DNA TGTGCCAGCAGCTATGGGACAGGGTGGTACAATGAGCAGTTCTTC.